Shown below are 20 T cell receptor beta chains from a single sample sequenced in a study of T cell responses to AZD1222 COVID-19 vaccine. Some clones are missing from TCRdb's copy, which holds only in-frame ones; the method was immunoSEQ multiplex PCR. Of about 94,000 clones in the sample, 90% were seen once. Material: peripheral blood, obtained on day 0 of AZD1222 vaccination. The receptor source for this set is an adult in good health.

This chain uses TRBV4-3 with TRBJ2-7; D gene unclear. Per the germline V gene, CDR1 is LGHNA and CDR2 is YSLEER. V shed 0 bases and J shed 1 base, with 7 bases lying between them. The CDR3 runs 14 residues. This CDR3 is CASSQDRESYEQYF. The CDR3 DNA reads TGCGCCAGCAGCCAAGATCGAGAGTCCTACGAGCAGTACTTC.

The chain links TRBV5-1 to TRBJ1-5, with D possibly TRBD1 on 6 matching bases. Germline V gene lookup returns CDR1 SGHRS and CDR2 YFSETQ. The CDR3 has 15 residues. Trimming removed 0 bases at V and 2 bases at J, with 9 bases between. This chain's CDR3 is CASSLVAGGNQPQHF. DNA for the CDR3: TGCGCCAGCAGCTTGGTAGCAGGGGGCAATCAGCCCCAGCATTTT.

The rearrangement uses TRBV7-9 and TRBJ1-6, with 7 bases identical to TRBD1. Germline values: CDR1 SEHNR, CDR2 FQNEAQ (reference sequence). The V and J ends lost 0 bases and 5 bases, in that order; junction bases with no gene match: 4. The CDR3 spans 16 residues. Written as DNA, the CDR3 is TGTGCCAGCAGCTTAGCCCAGACAGGGAATAATTCACCCCTCCACTTT. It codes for CASSLAQTGNNSPLHF.

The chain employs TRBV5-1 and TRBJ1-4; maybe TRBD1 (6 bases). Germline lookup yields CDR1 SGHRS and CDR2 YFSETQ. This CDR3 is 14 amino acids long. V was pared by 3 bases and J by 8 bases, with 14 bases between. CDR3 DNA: TGCGCCAGCAGCTCCGGGGGGACAACCGAAAAACTGTTTTTT. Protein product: CASSSGGTTEKLFF. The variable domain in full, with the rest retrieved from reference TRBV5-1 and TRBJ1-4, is KAGVTQTPRYLIKTRGQQVTLSCSPISGHRSVSWYQQTPGQGLQFLFEYFSETQRNKGNFPGRFSGRQFSNSRSEMNVSTLELGDSALYLCASSSGGTTEKLFFGSGTQLSVL.

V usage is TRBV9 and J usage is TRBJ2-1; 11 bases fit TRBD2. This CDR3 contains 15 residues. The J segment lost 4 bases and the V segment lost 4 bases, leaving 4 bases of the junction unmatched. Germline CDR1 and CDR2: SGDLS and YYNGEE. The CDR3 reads CASSSSGGSYNEQFF. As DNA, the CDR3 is TGTGCCAGCAGCTCTAGCGGGGGGTCGTACAATGAGCAGTTCTTC.

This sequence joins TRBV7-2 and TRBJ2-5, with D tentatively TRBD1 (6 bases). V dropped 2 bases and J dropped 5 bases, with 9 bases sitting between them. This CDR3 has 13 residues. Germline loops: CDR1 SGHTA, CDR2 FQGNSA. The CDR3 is CASSLTGFETQYF. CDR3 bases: TGTGCCAGCAGCTTAACAGGGTTTGAGACCCAGTACTTC. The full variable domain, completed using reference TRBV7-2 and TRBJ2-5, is GAGVSQSPSNKVTEKGKDVELRCDPISGHTALYWYRQSLGQGLEFLIYFQGNSAPDKSGLPSDRFSAERTGGSVSTLTIQRTQQEDSAVYLCASSLTGFETQYFGPGTRLLVL.

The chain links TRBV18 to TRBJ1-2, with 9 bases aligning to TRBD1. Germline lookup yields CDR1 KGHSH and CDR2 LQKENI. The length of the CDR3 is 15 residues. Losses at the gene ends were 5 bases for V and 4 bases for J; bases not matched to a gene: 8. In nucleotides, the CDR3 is TGTGCCAGCTCATCGAGGGACAGGGTGAGCTATGGCTACACCTTC. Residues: CASSSRDRVSYGYTF.

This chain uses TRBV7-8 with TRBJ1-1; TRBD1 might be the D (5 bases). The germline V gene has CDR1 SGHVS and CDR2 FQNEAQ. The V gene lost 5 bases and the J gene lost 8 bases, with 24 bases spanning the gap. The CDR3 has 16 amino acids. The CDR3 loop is CASSRGNFGGTSEAFF. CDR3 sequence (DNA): TGTGCCAGCAGCCGAGGAAATTTTGGGGGTACATCCGAAGCTTTCTTT.

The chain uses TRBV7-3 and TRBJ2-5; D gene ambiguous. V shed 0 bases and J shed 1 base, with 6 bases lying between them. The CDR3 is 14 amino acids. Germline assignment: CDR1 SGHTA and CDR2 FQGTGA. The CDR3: CASSLTAAQETQYF. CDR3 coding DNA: TGTGCCAGCAGCTTAACGGCAGCCCAAGAGACCCAGTACTTC.

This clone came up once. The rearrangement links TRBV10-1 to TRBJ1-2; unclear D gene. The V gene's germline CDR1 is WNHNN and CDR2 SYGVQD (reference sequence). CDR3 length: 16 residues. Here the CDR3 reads CGREAAEPVANYGYTF. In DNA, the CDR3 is TGCGGGCGGGAGGCAGCGGAACCCGTAGCTAACTATGGCTACACCTTC.

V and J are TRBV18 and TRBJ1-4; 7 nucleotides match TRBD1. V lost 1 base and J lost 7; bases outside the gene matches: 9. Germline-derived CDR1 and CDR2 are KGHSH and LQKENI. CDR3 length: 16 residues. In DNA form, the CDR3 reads TGTGCCAGCTCACCACAGACAGGGCGTACTGGTGAAAAACTGTTTTTT. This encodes CASSPQTGRTGEKLFF.

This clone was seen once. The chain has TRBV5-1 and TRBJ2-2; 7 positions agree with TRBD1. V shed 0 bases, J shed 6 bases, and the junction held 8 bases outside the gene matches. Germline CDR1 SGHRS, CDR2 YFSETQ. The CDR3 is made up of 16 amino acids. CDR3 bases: TGCGCCAGCAGCTTGGCAACAGGGGCTGGAGCCGGGGAGCTGTTTTTT. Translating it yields CASSLATGAGAGELFF.

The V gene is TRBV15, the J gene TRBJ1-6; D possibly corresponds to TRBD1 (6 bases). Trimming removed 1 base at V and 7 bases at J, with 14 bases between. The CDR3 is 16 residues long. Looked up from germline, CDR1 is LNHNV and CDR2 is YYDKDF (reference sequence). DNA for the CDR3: TGTGCCACCAGCAGAGCGGGCAGGGGTAACAATTCACCCCTCCACTTT. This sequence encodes CATSRAGRGNNSPLHF.

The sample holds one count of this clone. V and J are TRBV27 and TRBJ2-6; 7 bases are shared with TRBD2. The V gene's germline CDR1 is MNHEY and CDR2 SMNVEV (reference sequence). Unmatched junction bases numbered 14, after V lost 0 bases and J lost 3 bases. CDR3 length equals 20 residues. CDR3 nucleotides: TGTGCCAGCAGTTTATCCCCTGGACGGGGGGTTATAGGTGGGGCCAACGTCCTGACTTTC. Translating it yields CASSLSPGRGVIGGANVLTF.

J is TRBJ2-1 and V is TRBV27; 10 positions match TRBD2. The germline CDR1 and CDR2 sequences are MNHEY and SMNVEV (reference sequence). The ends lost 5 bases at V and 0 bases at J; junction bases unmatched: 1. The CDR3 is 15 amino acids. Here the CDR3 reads CASSASGSSYNEQFF. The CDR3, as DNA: TGTGCCAGCAGTGCTAGCGGGAGCTCCTACAATGAGCAGTTCTTC.

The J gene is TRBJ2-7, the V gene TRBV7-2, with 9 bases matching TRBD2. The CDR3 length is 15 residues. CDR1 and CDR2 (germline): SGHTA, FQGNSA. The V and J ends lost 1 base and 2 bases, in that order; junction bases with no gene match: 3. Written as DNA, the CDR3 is TGTGCCAGCAGCTTAGGGGCTAGCGGGGCCTACGAGCAGTACTTC. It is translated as CASSLGASGAYEQYF.

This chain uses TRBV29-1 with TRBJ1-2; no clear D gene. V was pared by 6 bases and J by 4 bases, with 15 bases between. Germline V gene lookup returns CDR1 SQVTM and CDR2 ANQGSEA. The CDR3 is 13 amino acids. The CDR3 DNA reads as TGCAGCGTGGGCGACGCCGCTGGCTATGGCTACACCTTC. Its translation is CSVGDAAGYGYTF.

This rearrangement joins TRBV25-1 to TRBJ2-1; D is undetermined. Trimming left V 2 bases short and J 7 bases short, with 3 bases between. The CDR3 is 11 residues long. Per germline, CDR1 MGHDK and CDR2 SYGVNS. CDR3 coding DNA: TGTGCCAGCAGTGAAGCAAATGAGCAGTTCTTC. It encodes CASSEANEQFF.

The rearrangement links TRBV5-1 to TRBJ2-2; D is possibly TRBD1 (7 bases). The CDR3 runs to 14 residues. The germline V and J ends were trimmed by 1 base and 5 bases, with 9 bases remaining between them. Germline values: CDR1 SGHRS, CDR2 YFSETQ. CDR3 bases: TGCGCCAGCAGCTTGCCAGGGGGGACCGGGGAGCTGTTTTTT. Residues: CASSLPGGTGELFF.

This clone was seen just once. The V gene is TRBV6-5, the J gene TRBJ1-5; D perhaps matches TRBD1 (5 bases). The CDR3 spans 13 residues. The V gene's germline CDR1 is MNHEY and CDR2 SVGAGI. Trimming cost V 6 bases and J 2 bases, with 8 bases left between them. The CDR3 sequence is CASRGVGNQPQHF. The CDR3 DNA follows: TGTGCCAGCAGAGGGGTGGGCAATCAGCCCCAGCATTTT.